This T cell receptor (beta chain) was captured in a study of breast tumors, draining lymph nodes, adjacent tissues. Study-wide results and limits: Data only fit, rather than demonstrated, lymph node origin of most tumor T cells. Compared with basal-like, luminal-like tumors shared significantly more repertoire with nontumor tissue. Compared with lymph nodes, tumors were less diverse; compared with nontumor tissue, more. The data were judged consistent with most tumor T cells coming from lymph node and expanding in tumor.

In this sample, this clonotype turned up many times. Its specificity is not known. Breast cancer patients provided tissue from their axillary draining lymph nodes. This CDR3 is 12 amino acids long. The germline V and J ends were trimmed by 3 bases and 5 bases, with 4 bases remaining between them. Germline V gene sequence: CDR1 SGHVS, CDR2 FQNEAQ. A single record per CDR3 protein comes from TCRdb applying MiXCR to the multiplex PCR reads. The repertoire has 150,000 to 200,000 distinct CDR3 sequences, about 34% of them found once; the top ten carry 3% to 4.5%. The sequencing input was axillary lymph node tissue. This receptor was obtained from a female donor with breast cancer. Some clones in this sample may be carry-over from other donors' samples. The chain couples TRBV7-8 to TRBJ2-2, with D unclear. CDR3 in amino acids: CASSFETGELFF. DNA for the CDR3: TGTGCCAGCAGCTTCGAAACCGGGGAGCTGTTTTTT.